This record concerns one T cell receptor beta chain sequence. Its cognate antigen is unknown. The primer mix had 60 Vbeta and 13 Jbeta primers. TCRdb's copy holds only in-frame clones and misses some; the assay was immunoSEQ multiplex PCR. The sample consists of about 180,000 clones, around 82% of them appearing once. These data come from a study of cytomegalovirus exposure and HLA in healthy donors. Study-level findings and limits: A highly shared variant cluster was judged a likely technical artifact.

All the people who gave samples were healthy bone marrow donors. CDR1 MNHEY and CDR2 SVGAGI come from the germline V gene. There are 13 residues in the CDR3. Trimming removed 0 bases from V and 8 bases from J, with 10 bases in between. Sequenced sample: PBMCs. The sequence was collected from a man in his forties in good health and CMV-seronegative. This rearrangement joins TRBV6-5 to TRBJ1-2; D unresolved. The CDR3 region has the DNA TGTGCCAGCAGTTACTCGAGACGGGAGGGCTACACCTTC. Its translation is CASSYSRREGYTF.